This TCR beta chain was identified during a study of shared clonotypes between healthy human individuals. About the research overall: Donor ages ranged 18 to 49 years: a couple of women, a few men. General observations from the study: Since donors were few, the genetic and exposure-history diversity represented was limited.

How the authors handled the data: Sequence data from immunoSEQ were junction-only and lacked quality scores; consequently, filtering differed. TCRdb's copy holds only in-frame clones and misses some; the assay was immunoSEQ multiplex PCR. That table gives V, J and clone size, and the DNA gave D and trimming. This table holds about 1.5 million clones, nearly 99% found once. The germline V and J ends were trimmed by 0 bases and 5 bases, with 11 bases remaining between them. The CDR3 spans 14 residues. Germline values: CDR1 SGHRS, CDR2 YFSETQ. A word on this clone: Antigen unknown.

This sequence joins TRBV5-1 and TRBJ1-2; D gene unclear. The sequencing sample was made of naive CD4+ T cells sorted from blood. Sample subset: CD45RA+ positively selected. This clonotype was obtained from a man aged 25 to 40 in good health. CDR3 DNA: TGCGCCAGCAGCTTGGTACCGGTCCGGTATGGCTACACCTTC. Translation: CASSLVPVRYGYTF.